What follows are 5 T cell receptor beta chains derived from one specimen sequenced in a study of early T cells in non-severe SARS-CoV-2 infection. TCRdb fed the 5' RACE reads into MiXCR, producing one record per CDR3 protein. Seen here are about 60,000 distinct CDR3 sequences, about 5.6% observed once, and the top ten hold roughly 6.4%. Material: whole blood. These receptor sequences come from an adult who was a healthcare worker with PCR-confirmed SARS-CoV-2 infection or an uninfected control (not recorded which).

This clonotype was seen many times. The chain employs TRBV10-3 and TRBJ2-3; D gene ambiguous. CDR1 is ENHRY, CDR2 SYGVKD, per germline. V was cut by 7 bases and J by 2 bases, with 10 bases left in between. The CDR3 has 13 residues. The CDR3 bases are TGTGCCATCACAGCGAACCCCACAGATACGCAGTATTTT. This translates into CAITANPTDTQYF.

This clonotype rates as medium-sized (0.01 to 0.1%). The chain joins TRBV4-3 to TRBJ1-6, with TRBD1 matching over 10 bases. Germline CDR1 is LGHNA and CDR2 is YSLEER. The CDR3 has 15 amino acids. J gave up 10 bases and V 0 bases, and 3 bases lay outside the gene matches. The CDR3 is CASSQDGTGVSPLHF. The CDR3, as DNA: TGCGCCAGCAGCCAAGATGGGACAGGGGTATCACCCCTCCACTTT.

This clonotype was seen repeatedly, ten times or more. The chain has TRBV3-1 and TRBJ1-1; D is ambiguous. The V end lost 0 bases, the J end lost 10 bases, and 18 bases lay between the germline ends. This CDR3 is built from 15 residues. Germline CDR1 and CDR2: LGHDT and YNNKEL (reference sequence). CDR3 sequence reads: CASSQDSGPGSGAFF. Written as DNA, the CDR3 is TGTGCCAGCAGCCAAGATTCTGGGCCGGGGAGTGGAGCTTTCTTT.

Notes on this clonotype: This could be a read error, since a much larger clone is one nucleotide away. The CDR3 nucleotides are TGCAGTGCTAGAGATGGGTTAGGGAACGACTTTGGCTACACCTTC. Translating gives CSARDGLGNDFGYTF. This sequence joins TRBV20-1 and TRBJ1-2; unclear D gene. V lost 0 bases to trimming and J lost 7 bases, with 18 bases between them. CDR1 is DFQATT and CDR2 is SNEGSKA in the germline V gene (reference sequence). The CDR3 consists of 15 residues.

This clonotype was detected ten times or more. The chain is built from TRBV6-6 and TRBJ2-7; possible D gene TRBD2, 5 bases. V was shortened by 5 bases and J by 3 bases, with 14 bases between the two germline ends. This CDR3 region has 14 residues. The germline gives CDR1 MNHNY, CDR2 SVGAGI (reference sequence). The CDR3 bases are TGTGCCAGCAGTCTACGAACCGGGAACTACGAGCAGTACTTC. Protein sequence: CASSLRTGNYEQYF.